The next 14 T cell receptor beta chains were all read from a single sample in a study of cytomegalovirus exposure and HLA in healthy donors. The PCR contained 60 Vbeta and 13 Jbeta primers. Produced via immunoSEQ multiplex PCR; TCRdb's table is partial and in-frame only. The sample's table shows about 120,000 clones. The sample consisted of PBMCs. These receptor sequences come from a middle-aged man in good health and CMV-seropositive.

The chain uses TRBV28 and TRBJ2-7; 9 bases are shared with TRBD1. V gave up 7 bases and J gave up 6 bases; unmatched junction bases: 4. The CDR3 length is 12 residues. CDR1 and CDR2 (germline): MDHEN, SYDVKM. The CDR3 region has the DNA TGTGCCAGCAAGGAGACAGGGGGCGAGCAGTACTTC. It translates to CASKETGGEQYF.

V is TRBV28 and J is TRBJ1-5; D uncertain. The CDR3 is made up of 12 amino acids. V was cut by 5 bases and J by 5 bases, with 7 bases left in between. Per germline, CDR1 MDHEN and CDR2 SYDVKM. The DNA of the CDR3 is TGTGCCAGCAGTGCGACTGATCAGCCCCAGCATTTT. This codes for CASSATDQPQHF.

The rearrangement links TRBV7-8 to TRBJ2-3; 9 bases line up with TRBD1. CDR1 and CDR2 from the germline V gene are SGHVS and FQNEAQ. The V gene end was trimmed by 5 bases and the J gene end by 3 bases; junction bases not matched to a gene: 6. The CDR3 length is 15 residues. CDR3 nucleotide sequence: TGTGCCAGCAGCCCAGGGACAGGGTGGACAGATACGCAGTATTTT. It translates to CASSPGTGWTDTQYF.

The chain couples TRBV5-1 to TRBJ2-5; D perhaps matches TRBD2 (7 bases). Trimming removed 7 bases at V and 1 base at J, with 17 bases between. The CDR3 sequence is 15 residues long. Per the germline V gene, CDR1 is SGHRS and CDR2 is YFSETQ. The CDR3 region is CASGVAGAVQETQYF. DNA of the CDR3: TGCGCCAGCGGGGTGGCGGGGGCGGTCCAAGAGACCCAGTACTTC. Looking up the rest from reference TRBV5-1 and TRBJ2-5 gives the full variable domain: KAGVTQTPRYLIKTRGQQVTLSCSPISGHRSVSWYQQTPGQGLQFLFEYFSETQRNKGNFPGRFSGRQFSNSRSEMNVSTLELGDSALYLCASGVAGAVQETQYFGPGTRLLVL.

The CDR3 reads CASSLAGQGTLNIQYF. As DNA, the CDR3 is TGTGCCAGCAGCTTGGCAGGACAGGGAACCCTAAACATTCAGTACTTC. V and J are TRBV5-6 and TRBJ2-4; 8 bases fit TRBD1. V lost 0 bases and J lost 6; bases outside the gene matches: 8. From germline, CDR1 is SGHDT and CDR2 YYEEEE. CDR3 length: 16 amino acids.

Notes on this clone: Other DNA sequences in the same sample also yield this CDR3. The CDR3 nucleotides are TGTGCCAGCAGCTTCGGGACAGGGGGCTACGAGCAGTACTTC. Its protein is CASSFGTGGYEQYF. The chain uses TRBV5-6 and TRBJ2-7, with 11 bases that match TRBD1. V was pared by 2 bases and J by 3 bases, with 1 base of the junction left unmatched. The germline gives CDR1 SGHDT, CDR2 YYEEEE. The CDR3 has 14 residues. Using reference TRBV5-6 and TRBJ2-7 for the parts outside the CDR3, the full variable domain is DAGVTQSPTHLIKTRGQQVTLRCSPKSGHDTVSWYQQALGQGPQFIFQYYEEEERQRGNFPDRFSGHQFPNYSSELNVNALLLGDSALYLCASSFGTGGYEQYFGPGTRLTVT.

The V gene is TRBV7-6, the J gene TRBJ2-2, with 12 bases lining up with TRBD2. The germline gives CDR1 SGHVS, CDR2 FNYEAQ. Trimming removed 7 bases from V and 3 bases from J; junction bases left unmatched: 6. This CDR3 is 16 amino acids long. The CDR3 nucleotides are TGTGCCAGCACGGCCAGACTAGCGGGAGACACCGGGGAGCTGTTTTTT. Its translation is CASTARLAGDTGELFF.

In DNA, the CDR3 is TGTGCCAGCACCGACAGGGAAGGGGGAACAGATACGCAGTATTTT. This codes for CASTDREGGTDTQYF. The chain uses TRBV5-4 and TRBJ2-3; 7 bases match TRBD1. The germline V gene encodes CDR1 SGHNT and CDR2 YYREEE (reference sequence). CDR3 length equals 15 residues. The V gene end was trimmed by 6 bases and the J gene end by 3 bases; junction bases not matched to a gene: 10.

The chain has TRBV4-3 and TRBJ2-1; TRBD2 aligns across 7 bases. CDR3 length equals 16 residues. Germline CDR1 is LGHNA and CDR2 is YSLEER. Trimming took 1 base from V and 7 from J; bases not matched to a gene: 10. CDR3 sequence: CASSQVPGGAGNEQFF. The CDR3 coding sequence is TGCGCCAGCAGCCAAGTGCCGGGAGGAGCGGGTAATGAGCAGTTCTTC.

The chain joins TRBV6-1 to TRBJ1-2; D gene uncertain. This CDR3 has 14 amino acids. The germline V gene has CDR1 MNHNS and CDR2 SASEGT. Trimming stripped 5 bases from V and 5 bases from J, with 15 bases between. CDR3 protein: CASSPMTNLYGYTF. The CDR3 DNA follows: TGTGCCAGCAGTCCGATGACAAACCTATATGGCTACACCTTC.

The chain uses TRBV7-8 and TRBJ2-3; possibly TRBD2 for D (5 bases). This CDR3 contains 15 residues. The germline V gene has CDR1 SGHVS and CDR2 FQNEAQ. The germline V and J ends were trimmed by 1 base and 8 bases, with 16 bases remaining between them. The CDR3 bases are TGTGCCAGCAGCTTAGTACTAAGCGCACGGGGTACGCAGTATTTT. Translated, it gives CASSLVLSARGTQYF.

J is TRBJ2-5 and V is TRBV11-3; TRBD2 aligns across 14 bases. This CDR3 is built from 16 residues. The J segment lost 2 bases and the V segment lost 4 bases, leaving 3 bases of the junction unmatched. Germline V gene lookup returns CDR1 SGHNT and CDR2 YENEEA. CDR3 bases: TGTGCCAGCAGCTCGGGGACTAGCGGGGGACAAGAGACCCAGTACTTC. As protein: CASSSGTSGGQETQYF.

The rearrangement joins TRBV5-4 to TRBJ1-1, with 7 nucleotides matching TRBD1. The trim removed 5 bases at V and 6 bases at J, leaving 7 bases unmatched. From germline, CDR1 is SGHNT and CDR2 YYREEE (reference sequence). The CDR3 covers 13 residues. In DNA form, the CDR3 reads TGTGCCAGCAGATCACAGGGGCTCCCTGAAGCTTTCTTT. Amino acid sequence: CASRSQGLPEAFF.

The chain employs TRBV6-1 and TRBJ1-1; D is undetermined. The length of the CDR3 is 15 residues. Germline values: CDR1 MNHNS, CDR2 SASEGT. V was pared by 3 bases and J by 4 bases, with 15 bases between. The CDR3 region has the DNA TGTGCCAGCAGTGATCGTGAGGAAGGTGGCACTGAAGCTTTCTTT. It codes for CASSDREEGGTEAFF.